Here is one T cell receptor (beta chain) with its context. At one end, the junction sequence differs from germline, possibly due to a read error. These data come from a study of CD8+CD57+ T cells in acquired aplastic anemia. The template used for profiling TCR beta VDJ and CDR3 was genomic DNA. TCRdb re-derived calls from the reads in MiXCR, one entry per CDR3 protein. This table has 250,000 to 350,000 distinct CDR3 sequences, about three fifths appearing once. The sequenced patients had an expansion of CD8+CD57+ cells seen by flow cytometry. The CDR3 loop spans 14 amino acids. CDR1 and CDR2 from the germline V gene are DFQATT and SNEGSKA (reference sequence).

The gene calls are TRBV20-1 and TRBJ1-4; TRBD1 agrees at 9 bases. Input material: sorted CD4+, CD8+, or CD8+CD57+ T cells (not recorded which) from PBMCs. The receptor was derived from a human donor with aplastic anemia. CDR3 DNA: TGCAGTGCGAGAGGGACAGGGACTAATGAAAAACTGTTTTTT. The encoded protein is CSARGTGTNEKLFF.